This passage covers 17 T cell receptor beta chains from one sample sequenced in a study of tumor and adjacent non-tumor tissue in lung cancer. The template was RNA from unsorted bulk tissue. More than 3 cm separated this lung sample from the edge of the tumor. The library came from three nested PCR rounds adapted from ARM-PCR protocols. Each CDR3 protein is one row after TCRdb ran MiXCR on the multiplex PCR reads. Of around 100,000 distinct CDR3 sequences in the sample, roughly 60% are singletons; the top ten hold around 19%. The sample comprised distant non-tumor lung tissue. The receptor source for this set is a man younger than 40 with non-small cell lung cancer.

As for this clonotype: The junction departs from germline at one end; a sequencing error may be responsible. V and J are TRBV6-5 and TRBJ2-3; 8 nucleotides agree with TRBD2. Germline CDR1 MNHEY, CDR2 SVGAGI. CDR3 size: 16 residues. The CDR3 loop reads CASSSGGAGGTDTQYF. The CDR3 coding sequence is TGTGCCAGCTCCTCGGGGGGGGCGGGAGGCACAGATACACAGTATTTT.

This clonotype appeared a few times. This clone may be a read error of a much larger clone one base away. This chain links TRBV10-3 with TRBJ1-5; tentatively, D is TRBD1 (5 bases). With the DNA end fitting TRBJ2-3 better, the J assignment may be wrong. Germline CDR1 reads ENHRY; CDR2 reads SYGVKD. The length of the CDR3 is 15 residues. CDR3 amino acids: CAISESQAINQPQYF. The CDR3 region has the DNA TGTGCCATCAGCGAATCACAGGCTATCAATCAGCCCCAGTATTTT.

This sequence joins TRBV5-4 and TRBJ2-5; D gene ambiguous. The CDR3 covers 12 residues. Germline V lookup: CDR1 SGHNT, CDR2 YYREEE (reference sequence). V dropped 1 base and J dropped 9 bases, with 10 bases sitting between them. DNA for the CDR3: TGTGCCAGCAGCTTGAAGGGAATGGCCCAGTACTTC. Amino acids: CASSLKGMAQYF.

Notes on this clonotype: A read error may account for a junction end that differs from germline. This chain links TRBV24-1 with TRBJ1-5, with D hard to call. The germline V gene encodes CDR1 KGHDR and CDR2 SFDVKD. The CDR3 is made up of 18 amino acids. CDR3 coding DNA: TGTGCCACCAATGATCGTCCCAGGACGGGGAAGTGGAGTCAGCCCCAGCATTTT. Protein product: CATNDRPRTGKWSQPQHF.

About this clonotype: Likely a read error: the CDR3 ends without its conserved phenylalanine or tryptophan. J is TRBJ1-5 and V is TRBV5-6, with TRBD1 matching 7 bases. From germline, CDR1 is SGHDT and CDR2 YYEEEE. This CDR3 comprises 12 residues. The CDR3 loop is CTSQQGNQPQHL. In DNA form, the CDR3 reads TGTACCAGCCAACAGGGGAATCAGCCCCAGCATCTT.

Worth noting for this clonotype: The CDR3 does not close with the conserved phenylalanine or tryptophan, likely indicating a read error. CDR3 coding DNA: TGTACCAGCAACACTCGAAGCGGGGGGGCCCTCAATGAGCAGTTCTAC. Its translation is CTSNTRSGGALNEQFY. V is TRBV11-3 and J is TRBJ2-1; TRBD2 matches 10 bases. The CDR3 has 16 amino acids. Looked up from germline, CDR1 is SGHNT and CDR2 is YENEEA.

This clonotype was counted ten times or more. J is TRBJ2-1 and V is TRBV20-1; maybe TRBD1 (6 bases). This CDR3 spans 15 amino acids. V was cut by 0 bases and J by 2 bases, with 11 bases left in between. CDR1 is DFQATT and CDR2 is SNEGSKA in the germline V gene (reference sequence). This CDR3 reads CSARDARDTYNEQFF. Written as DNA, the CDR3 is TGCAGTGCTAGAGATGCCCGGGACACCTACAATGAGCAGTTCTTC.

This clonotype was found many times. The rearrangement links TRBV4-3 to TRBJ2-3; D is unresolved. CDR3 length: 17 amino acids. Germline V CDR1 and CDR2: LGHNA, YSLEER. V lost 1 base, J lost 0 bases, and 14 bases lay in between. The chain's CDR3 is CASSQASHSSSTDTQYF. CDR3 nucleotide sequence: TGCGCCAGCAGCCAAGCTTCCCACAGCTCTAGCACAGATACGCAGTATTTT.

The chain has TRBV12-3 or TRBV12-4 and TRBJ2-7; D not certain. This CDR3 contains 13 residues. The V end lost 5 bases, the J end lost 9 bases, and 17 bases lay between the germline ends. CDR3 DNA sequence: TGTGCCAGCAGTAACACTGGGCCAGTGGGGCAGTACTTC. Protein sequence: CASSNTGPVGQYF.

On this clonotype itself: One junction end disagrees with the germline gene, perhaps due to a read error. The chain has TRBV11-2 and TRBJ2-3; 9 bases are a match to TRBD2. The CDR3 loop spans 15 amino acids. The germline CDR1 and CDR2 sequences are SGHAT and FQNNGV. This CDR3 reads CTSGPLAGSTDTQYF. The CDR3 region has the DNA TGTACCAGCGGTCCCCTAGCGGGGAGCACAGATACGCAGTATTTT.

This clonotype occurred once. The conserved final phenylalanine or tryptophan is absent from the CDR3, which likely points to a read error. CDR3 bases: TGCGCCGGCAGTGGGTCGGACAGGGGGGCGGATCAGCCCCAGCATTTG. Its translation is CAGSGSDRGADQPQHL. This chain joins TRBV10-2 and TRBJ1-5, with 10 bases fitting TRBD1. CDR1 is WSHSY, CDR2 SAAADI, per germline. The CDR3 runs 16 residues.

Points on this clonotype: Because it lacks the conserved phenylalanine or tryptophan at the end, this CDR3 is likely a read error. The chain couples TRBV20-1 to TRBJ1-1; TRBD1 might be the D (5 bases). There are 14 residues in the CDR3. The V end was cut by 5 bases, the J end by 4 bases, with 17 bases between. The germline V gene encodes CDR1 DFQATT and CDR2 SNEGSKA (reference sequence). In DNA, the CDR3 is TGCAGTGCTCCCAGGGACCGAACTGGCACTGAAGCTTTCTCT. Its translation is CSAPRDRTGTEAFS.

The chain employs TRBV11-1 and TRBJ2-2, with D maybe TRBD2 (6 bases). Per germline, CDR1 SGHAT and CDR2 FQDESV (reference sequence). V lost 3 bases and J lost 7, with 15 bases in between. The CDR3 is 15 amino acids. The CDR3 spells CASSFTGRGSGELFF. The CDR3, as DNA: TGTGCCAGCAGCTTTACCGGGAGAGGAAGCGGGGAGCTGTTTTTT. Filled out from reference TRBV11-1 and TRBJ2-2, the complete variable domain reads EAEVAQSPRYKITEKSQAVAFWCDPISGHATLYWYRQILGQGPELLVQFQDESVVDDSQLPKDRFSAERLKGVDSTLKIQPAELGDSAMYLCASSFTGRGSGELFFGEGSRLTVL.

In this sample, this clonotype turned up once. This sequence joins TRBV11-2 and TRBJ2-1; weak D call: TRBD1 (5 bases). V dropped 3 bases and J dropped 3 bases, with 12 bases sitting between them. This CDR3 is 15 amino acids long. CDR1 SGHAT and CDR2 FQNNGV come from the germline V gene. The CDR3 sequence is CASSFESGYYNEQFF. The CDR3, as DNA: TGTGCCAGCAGCTTCGAGTCAGGGTACTACAATGAGCAGTTCTTC.

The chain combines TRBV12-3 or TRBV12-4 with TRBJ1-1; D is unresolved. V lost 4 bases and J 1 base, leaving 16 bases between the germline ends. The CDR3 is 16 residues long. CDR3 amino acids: CASSSSRRLKNTEAFF. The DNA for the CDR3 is TGTGCCAGCAGTTCGTCACGGAGGCTAAAGAACACTGAAGCTTTCTTT.

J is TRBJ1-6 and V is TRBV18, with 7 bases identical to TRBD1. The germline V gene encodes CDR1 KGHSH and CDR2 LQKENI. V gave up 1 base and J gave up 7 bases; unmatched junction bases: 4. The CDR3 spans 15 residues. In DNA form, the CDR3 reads TGTGCCAGCTCACCACGGGACAGTAGAAATTCACCCCTCCACTTT. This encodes CASSPRDSRNSPLHF.

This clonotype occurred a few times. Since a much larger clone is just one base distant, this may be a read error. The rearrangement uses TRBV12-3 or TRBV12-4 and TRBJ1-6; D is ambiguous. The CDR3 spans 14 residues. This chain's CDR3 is CTSSSRENNSPLHF. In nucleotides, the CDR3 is TGTACCAGCAGTTCTAGGGAGAATAATTCACCCCTCCACTTT.